The 18 T cell receptor beta chains in this list originate from one sample, sequenced in a study of T cells after yellow fever vaccination (dated by TCRdb to between 2019 and 2020). Sample treatment or condition, as interpreted from the label and publication: live attenuated yellow fever vaccine strain. To prepare the library, 5' RACE was applied. Sequencing used an Illumina NovaSeq 6000. TCRdb ran its own pipeline on the public reads, namely fastp trimming at Q25 and MiXCR clone calling, and kept in-frame beta chains. Identical CDR3 protein sequences are pooled into one entry, listed with their most common genes and DNA. For this sample the table gives some 150,000 distinct CDR3 sequences, of which more than 9.5% were detected only once. The ten largest clones represent 35% to 40% of the sample. The sample consisted of CD8+ T cells sorted from PBMCs, taken 15 days after the yellow fever booster vaccination. These TCRs come from a man younger than 35 who received the YFV17D yellow fever vaccine.

This clonotype has ten or more counts. This chain links TRBV6-5 with TRBJ1-5; D gene unclear. Germline V lookup: CDR1 MNHEY, CDR2 SVGAGI. V was clipped by 2 bases and J by 7 bases, with 0 bases between them. This CDR3 is built from 10 residues. The CDR3 spells CASSYQPQHF. CDR3 in DNA: TGTGCCAGCAGTTACCAGCCCCAGCATTTT.

The genes are TRBV9 and TRBJ2-3; perhaps TRBD2 as D (6 bases). Trimming removed 4 bases from V and 1 base from J, with 13 bases in between. Germline CDR1 reads SGDLS; CDR2 reads YYNGEE. The CDR3 has 15 residues. CDR3 DNA sequence: TGTGCCAGCAGCACAACGGGACTCCGCACAGATACGCAGTATTTT. Amino acids: CASSTTGLRTDTQYF.

The chain couples TRBV5-6 to TRBJ2-5, with 7 bases aligning to TRBD1. The CDR3 is 15 amino acids. Germline V gene lookup returns CDR1 SGHDT and CDR2 YYEEEE. The junction had 8 bases not matched to a gene; V was cut back by 4 bases and J by 2 bases. The CDR3 reads CASSLYRGLQETQYF. CDR3 bases: TGTGCCAGCAGCCTATACAGGGGCCTGCAAGAGACCCAGTACTTC.

The rearrangement uses TRBV12-3 or TRBV12-4 and TRBJ2-7, with D possibly being TRBD1 (6 bases). Trimming cost V 8 bases and J 0 bases, with 17 bases left between them. CDR3 length: 15 residues. Here the CDR3 reads CASAQPGHYSYEQYF. The CDR3 DNA sequence: TGTGCCAGCGCACAGCCGGGACATTACTCCTACGAGCAGTACTTC.

Ten or more counts support this clonotype. This chain uses TRBV29-1 with TRBJ2-3; D not certain. V was shortened by 6 bases and J by 3 bases, with 19 bases between the two germline ends. Germline V gives CDR1 SQVTM, CDR2 ANQGSEA. CDR3 length equals 15 residues. CDR3 loop: CSVPGQTRVTDTQYF. DNA of the CDR3: TGCAGCGTACCGGGCCAAACCCGGGTGACAGATACGCAGTATTTT.

This clonotype came up a few times. The chain joins TRBV7-3 to TRBJ2-1, with 7 nucleotides matching TRBD1. The trim removed 5 bases at V and 4 bases at J, leaving 8 bases unmatched. The CDR3 consists of 15 residues. CDR1 is SGHTA, CDR2 FQGTGA, per germline. This CDR3 is CASSGTGVGYNEQFF. Written as DNA, the CDR3 is TGTGCCAGCAGCGGAACAGGGGTGGGGTACAATGAGCAGTTCTTC.

V and J are TRBV7-2 and TRBJ2-3; D is unresolved. V gave up 3 bases and J gave up 4 bases, with 5 bases separating them. The CDR3 sequence is 12 residues long. Germline assignment: CDR1 SGHTA and CDR2 FQGNSA. CDR3: CASSFAADTQYF. The CDR3 region has the DNA TGTGCCAGCAGCTTCGCGGCAGATACGCAGTATTTT.

This clonotype came up a few times. The J gene is TRBJ1-2, the V gene TRBV6-5; 11 bases match TRBD1. Germline V gene lookup returns CDR1 MNHEY and CDR2 SVGAGI. J gave up 5 bases and V 0 bases, and 11 bases lay outside the gene matches. CDR3 size: 18 residues. This chain's CDR3 is CASSYSTDAGTGGYGYTF. The DNA of the CDR3 is TGTGCCAGCAGTTACTCCACTGATGCCGGGACAGGGGGTTATGGCTACACCTTC.

This clonotype was seen ten or more times. The chain has TRBV18 and TRBJ2-7; 7 nucleotides match TRBD1. The CDR3 totals 12 residues. CDR1 KGHSH and CDR2 LQKENI come from the germline V gene. Trimming took 6 bases from V and 4 from J; bases not matched to a gene: 3. This CDR3 reads CASSPTGYEQYV. The CDR3 bases are TGTGCCAGCTCTCCGACAGGGTACGAGCAGTACGTC.

This clonotype has just a few counts. The V and J genes are TRBV30 and TRBJ2-5, with a tentative D call TRBD1 (6 bases). Germline loops: CDR1 GTSNPN, CDR2 SVGIG (reference sequence). CDR3 size: 14 residues. The V end was cut by 2 bases, the J end by 5 bases, with 15 bases between. The CDR3 protein is CAWSQGQTIETQYF. In DNA form, the CDR3 reads TGTGCCTGGAGTCAGGGGCAGACGATCGAGACCCAGTACTTC.

This clonotype was counted between two and nine times. The genes are TRBV7-3 and TRBJ2-1; possible D gene TRBD2, 7 bases. CDR1 is SGHTA and CDR2 is FQGTGA in the germline V gene. This CDR3 has 14 amino acids. V was pared by 5 bases and J by 9 bases, with 17 bases between. The CDR3 nucleotides read TGTGCCAGCAGCCCCTGGGGGGGGCAGGCTGAGCAGTTCTTC. Translating gives CASSPWGGQAEQFF.

The chain links TRBV13 to TRBJ2-6; D unclear. Per germline, CDR1 PRHDT and CDR2 FYEKMQ (reference sequence). Trimming cost V 3 bases and J 1 base, with 10 bases left between them. This CDR3 is built from 16 residues. CDR3 loop: CASSFLQESGANVLTF. In nucleotides, the CDR3 is TGTGCCAGCAGCTTCCTTCAAGAATCTGGGGCCAACGTCCTGACTTTC.

J is TRBJ2-1 and V is TRBV24-1, with unresolved D. The CDR3 is 12 residues long. Germline V CDR1 and CDR2: KGHDR, SFDVKD. The V end lost 4 bases, the J end lost 6 bases, and 6 bases lay between the germline ends. DNA of the CDR3: TGTGCCACCAGTGACCCCGTCAATGAGCAGTTCTTC. Amino acid sequence: CATSDPVNEQFF.

The chain has TRBV12-3 or TRBV12-4 and TRBJ1-2, with 8 bases fitting TRBD1. The CDR3 is 16 residues long. V shed 6 bases and J 5 bases; nucleotides not matched to a gene: 14. The CDR3 region has the DNA TGTGCCAGCAGCCGGAGGACAGGGTCTTCAGGGTATGGCTACACCTTC. The encoded protein is CASSRRTGSSGYGYTF.

This clonotype was recorded a few times. This rearrangement joins TRBV4-1 to TRBJ1-2; 7 nucleotides match TRBD1. Per germline, CDR1 MGHRA and CDR2 YSYEKL. CDR3 length: 15 amino acids. V shed 5 bases and J 3 bases; nucleotides not matched to a gene: 9. CDR3 region: CASSAQAGGHYGYTF. CDR3 DNA: TGCGCCAGCAGCGCCCAGGCAGGGGGACACTATGGCTACACCTTC.

This clonotype has only a few counts. The chain carries TRBV6-5 and TRBJ2-3, with TRBD2 identical over 10 bases. The CDR3 sequence is 15 residues long. CDR1 is MNHEY, CDR2 SVGAGI, per germline. Trimming removed 4 bases from V and 4 bases from J; junction bases left unmatched: 5. The CDR3 sequence: CASSSKAGGPDTQYF. CDR3 bases: TGTGCCAGCAGTTCTAAAGCGGGGGGGCCAGATACGCAGTATTTT.

There are a few counts of this clonotype. V gene TRBV15 combines with J gene TRBJ2-1, with TRBD2 matching 9 bases. CDR1 is LNHNV and CDR2 is YYDKDF in the germline V gene (reference sequence). J was trimmed by 0 bases and V by 3 bases; bases with no gene match: 6. This CDR3 is 17 amino acids long. DNA for the CDR3: TGTGCCACCAGCAGGACGACTAGCGGATCCTCCTACAATGAGCAGTTCTTC. It translates to CATSRTTSGSSYNEQFF.

This clonotype was detected many times. The chain uses TRBV3-1 and TRBJ2-7; 7 bases agree with TRBD2. The length of the CDR3 is 15 residues. V was clipped by 1 base and J by 4 bases; unmatched bases: 7. From germline, CDR1 is LGHDT and CDR2 YNNKEL (reference sequence). The CDR3 DNA is TGTGCCAGCAGCCAAGGGGCAGCGGGGAGGTACGAGCAGTACTTC. It translates to CASSQGAAGRYEQYF.